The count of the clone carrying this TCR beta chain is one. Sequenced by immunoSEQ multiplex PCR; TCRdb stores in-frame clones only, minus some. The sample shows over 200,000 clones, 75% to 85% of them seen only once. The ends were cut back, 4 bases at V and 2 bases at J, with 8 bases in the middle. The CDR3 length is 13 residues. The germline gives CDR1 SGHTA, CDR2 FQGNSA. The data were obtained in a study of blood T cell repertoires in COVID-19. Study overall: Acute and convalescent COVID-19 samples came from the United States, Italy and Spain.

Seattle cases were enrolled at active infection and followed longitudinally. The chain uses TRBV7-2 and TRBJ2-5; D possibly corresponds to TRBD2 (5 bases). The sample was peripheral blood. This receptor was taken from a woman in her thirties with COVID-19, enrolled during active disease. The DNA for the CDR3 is TGTGCCAGCAGCTCAGACTATCAAGAGACCCAGTACTTC. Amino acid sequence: CASSSDYQETQYF.